These 27 T cell receptor beta chains share one sample of origin, sequenced in a study of blood T cells in healthy people across ages. Combining a sample-barcoded 5' primer with a J-beta primer mix, a second PCR ran for roughly 7 to 12 cycles. TCRdb reprocessed the 5' RACE reads with MiXCR, giving one entry per CDR3 protein. The data show about 1.5 million distinct CDR3 sequences, about 45% seen once. The sample comprised blood. These receptors were taken from a woman younger than 35 in good health.

The J gene is TRBJ2-1, the V gene TRBV6-2 or TRBV6-3; TRBD2 agrees at 7 bases. The tail of the sequence fits TRBJ2-7 better, so the J call may be wrong. The CDR3 totals 13 residues. In germline, CDR1 is MNHEY, CDR2 SVGEGT. The CDR3 protein is CASTALAYNEQYF. The CDR3 DNA reads TGTGCCAGCACCGCACTAGCGTACAATGAGCAGTACTTC.

V usage is TRBV10-3 and J usage is TRBJ2-7, with TRBD1 identical over 7 bases. The CDR3 has 12 amino acids. Germline CDR1 ENHRY, CDR2 SYGVKD. After removal of 3 bases from V and 5 bases from J, the junction contained 1 base not matched to a gene. The DNA of the CDR3 is TGTGCCATCAGTGATCAGGGGGACGAGCAGTACTTC. It is translated as CAISDQGDEQYF.

This clonotype has a handful of counts. This chain uses TRBV7-7 with TRBJ2-5; the D gene is possibly TRBD2 (6 bases). The CDR3 is made up of 15 amino acids. Per germline, CDR1 SSHAT and CDR2 FNYEAQ (reference sequence). The CDR3 DNA is TGTGCTAGTAAATCAGGCGGGACGTACCAAGAGACCCAGTACTTC. Amino acids: CASKSGGTYQETQYF.

The rearrangement joins TRBV12-3 or TRBV12-4 to TRBJ2-5; TRBD1 might be the D (6 bases). This CDR3 is 14 amino acids long. Trimming removed 6 bases from V and 1 base from J, with 12 bases in between. The CDR3 DNA sequence: TGTGCCAGCAGGAAGGACAGTCTCCAAGAGACCCAGTACTTC. It codes for CASRKDSLQETQYF.

The chain couples TRBV7-9 to TRBJ2-7; D may be TRBD2 (6 bases). This CDR3 is built from 14 residues. Germline V lookup: CDR1 SEHNR, CDR2 FQNEAQ (reference sequence). With 3 bases removed from V and 6 bases from J, the gap between germline ends came to 15 bases. The CDR3 loop reads CASSFAGLSSEQYF. The CDR3 nucleotides read TGTGCCAGCAGCTTTGCGGGACTCTCAAGCGAGCAGTACTTC.

This sequence joins TRBV7-2 and TRBJ1-2; D unresolved. This CDR3 spans 12 amino acids. Germline CDR1 reads SGHTA; CDR2 reads FQGNSA. V was shortened by 0 bases and J by 4 bases, with 3 bases between the two germline ends. The chain's CDR3 is CASSLAFYGYTF. The CDR3 DNA reads TGTGCCAGCAGCTTAGCGTTCTATGGCTACACCTTC. The full variable domain, with the rest looked up from reference TRBV7-2 and TRBJ1-2, is GAGVSQSPSNKVTEKGKDVELRCDPISGHTALYWYRQSLGQGLEFLIYFQGNSAPDKSGLPSDRFSAERTGGSVSTLTIQRTQQEDSAVYLCASSLAFYGYTFGSGTRLTVV.

This chain connects TRBV11-2 to TRBJ2-3, with 15 nucleotides matching TRBD2. V lost 4 bases to trimming and J lost 7 bases; unmatched junction nucleotides: 6. The CDR3 has 16 residues. CDR1 is SGHAT, CDR2 FQNNGV, per germline. For the CDR3, the DNA is TGTGCCAGCAGCTCCCGGACTAGCGGGAGGGTTAATACGCAGTATTTT. Encoded protein: CASSSRTSGRVNTQYF.

Only a few counts were recorded for this clonotype. The chain employs TRBV7-2 and TRBJ2-3; D gene uncertain. The CDR3 length is 15 residues. Germline V lookup: CDR1 SGHTA, CDR2 FQGNSA. The V end was cut by 5 bases, the J end by 2 bases, with 14 bases between. The CDR3 DNA reads as TGTGCCAGCAGCCCAGTAGTCGCTTTCACAGATACGCAGTATTTT. Protein product: CASSPVVAFTDTQYF.

This clonotype was recorded a few times. The chain joins TRBV11-2 to TRBJ2-7; D might be TRBD1 (6 bases). Germline CDR1 is SGHAT and CDR2 is FQNNGV. The CDR3 extends over 14 amino acids. The V end was cut by 5 bases, the J end by 5 bases, with 16 bases between. Here the CDR3 DNA reads TGTGCCAGCAGCCTCGACAGGTATATCGACGAGCAGTACTTC. Its translation is CASSLDRYIDEQYF.

The chain joins TRBV12-3 or TRBV12-4 to TRBJ2-6; D might be TRBD1 (5 bases). V lost 1 base, J lost 2 bases, and 12 bases lay in between. The CDR3 is 17 residues long. CDR3 in DNA: TGTGCCAGCAGTTTAGTCCAGGGCTGGCCTGGGGCCAACGTCCTGACTTTC. Translation gives CASSLVQGWPGANVLTF.

The chain has TRBV7-9 and TRBJ1-2; D remains ambiguous. This CDR3 is built from 15 residues. Germline V CDR1 and CDR2: SEHNR, FQNEAQ (reference sequence). Trimming left V 3 bases short and J 5 bases short, with 16 bases between. The CDR3: CASSFPGPPAYGYTF. CDR3 DNA: TGTGCCAGCAGCTTTCCGGGCCCACCTGCTTATGGCTACACCTTC.

The chain employs TRBV7-9 and TRBJ2-1; D remains ambiguous. The CDR3 spans 15 residues. The ends were cut back, 2 bases at V and 4 bases at J, with 12 bases in the middle. CDR1 SEHNR and CDR2 FQNEAQ come from the germline V gene (reference sequence). CDR3 in amino acids: CASSLTAWAYNEQFF. In DNA, the CDR3 is TGTGCCAGCAGCTTAACAGCGTGGGCGTACAATGAGCAGTTCTTC. Combining the CDR3 with reference TRBV7-9 and TRBJ2-1 gives the whole variable domain DTGVSQNPRHKITKRGQNVTFRCDPISEHNRLYWYRQTLGQGPEFLTYFQNEAQLEKSRLLSDRFSAERPKGSFSTLEIQRTEQGDSAMYLCASSLTAWAYNEQFFGPGTRLTVL.

This chain joins TRBV7-2 and TRBJ1-1; 7 bases line up with TRBD1. The trim removed 1 base at V and 6 bases at J, leaving 11 bases unmatched. Germline CDR1 reads SGHTA; CDR2 reads FQGNSA. The CDR3 is 16 amino acids. The CDR3 sequence is CASSLGVAGGQAEAFF. As DNA, the CDR3 is TGTGCCAGCAGCTTAGGGGTCGCAGGGGGGCAAGCTGAAGCTTTCTTT.

V is TRBV6-5 and J is TRBJ2-1; 7 positions agree with TRBD2. The J call may be mistaken, given a closer DNA end match to TRBJ2-7. The CDR3 is 15 amino acids. Germline V gives CDR1 MNHEY, CDR2 SVGAGI. The chain's CDR3 is CASSYLAVRYNEQYF. In DNA form, the CDR3 reads TGTGCCAGCAGTTATCTAGCGGTCCGCTACAATGAGCAGTACTTC.

This chain links TRBV4-3 with TRBJ2-3; D is unresolved. The CDR3 has 14 residues. V lost 0 bases and J 2 bases, leaving 6 bases between the germline ends. CDR1 is LGHNA, CDR2 YSLEER, per germline. CDR3 residues: CASSQDIPTDTQYF. Written as DNA, the CDR3 is TGCGCCAGCAGCCAAGACATACCCACAGATACGCAGTATTTT.

The rearrangement links TRBV3-1 to TRBJ2-3; 9 bases agree with TRBD2. Germline V gene data show CDR1 as LGHDT and CDR2 as YNNKEL (reference sequence). The junction had 18 bases not matched to a gene; V was cut back by 4 bases and J by 7 bases. This CDR3 contains 18 residues. CDR3 sequence: CASSPPKPGLARRNTQYF. The CDR3 DNA sequence: TGTGCCAGCAGCCCGCCTAAGCCGGGACTAGCCCGCCGAAATACGCAGTATTTT.

About this clonotype itself: This sequence may be a read error, since a much larger clone differs from it by one base. This chain joins TRBV20-1 and TRBJ1-2; D unresolved. Per the germline V gene, CDR1 is DFQATT and CDR2 is SNEGSKA (reference sequence). The V and J ends lost 0 bases and 12 bases respectively, with 14 bases between them. The CDR3 is 12 residues long. The CDR3 protein is CSARDQDDGHTF. The DNA of the CDR3 is TGCAGTGCTAGAGACCAGGATGACGGCCACACCTTC.

The rearrangement joins TRBV5-6 to TRBJ2-4; D ambiguous. The J call is in doubt because the DNA end fits TRBJ2-5 better. The germline gives CDR1 SGHDT, CDR2 YYEEEE. This CDR3 has 14 amino acids. In DNA, the CDR3 is TGTGCCAGCAGCTGGGGAAGAGGCACAGAGACCCAGTACTTC. It yields the protein CASSWGRGTETQYF.

This sequence joins TRBV4-3 and TRBJ2-7, with D perhaps TRBD1 (6 bases). CDR1 and CDR2 (germline): LGHNA, YSLEER. The V and J ends lost 1 base and 6 bases respectively, with 13 bases between them. CDR3 size: 14 residues. The CDR3 nucleotides are TGCGCCAGCAGCCAAGTACCACAGGGCCCCGAGCAGTACTTC. It specifies CASSQVPQGPEQYF.

This clonotype occurred a few times. The chain carries TRBV12-3 or TRBV12-4 and TRBJ2-3; TRBD2 agrees at 12 bases. The J segment lost 5 bases and the V segment lost 5 bases, leaving 8 bases of the junction unmatched. This CDR3 has 16 amino acids. The CDR3 is CASSILLAGGQDTQYF. The CDR3 coding sequence is TGTGCCAGCAGTATATTACTAGCGGGGGGCCAAGATACGCAGTATTTT.

The chain has TRBV14 and TRBJ2-2, with 8 bases identical to TRBD1. Germline CDR1 reads SGHDN; CDR2 reads FVKESK. Germline trimming cut 4 bases from V and 5 bases from J; bases unmatched to any gene: 9. This CDR3 is 16 amino acids long. The CDR3 sequence is CASSRLDRGGTGELFF. CDR3 bases: TGTGCCAGCAGCCGACTCGACAGGGGAGGAACCGGGGAGCTGTTTTTT. Full variable domain (remainder filled in from reference TRBV14 and TRBJ2-2): EAGVTQFPSHSVIEKGQTVTLRCDPISGHDNLYWYRRVMGKEIKFLLHFVKESKQDESGMPNNRFLAERTGGTYSTLKVQPAELEDSGVYFCASSRLDRGGTGELFFGEGSRLTVL.

This clonotype was found a few times. V and J are TRBV4-1 and TRBJ2-1; D not resolved. V shed 1 base and J shed 0 bases, with 7 bases lying between them. CDR1 is MGHRA, CDR2 YSYEKL, per germline. There are 15 residues in the CDR3. The CDR3 loop is CASSQGGFSYNEQFF. Here the CDR3 DNA reads TGCGCCAGCAGCCAAGGTGGGTTCTCCTACAATGAGCAGTTCTTC.

This clonotype turned up a few times. The chain has TRBV29-1 and TRBJ2-7; D is undetermined. CDR3 length equals 13 residues. V lost 3 bases to trimming and J lost 5 bases, with 14 bases between them. The V gene's germline CDR1 is SQVTM and CDR2 ANQGSEA. The CDR3 loop reads CSVELYGVHEQYF. Written as DNA, the CDR3 is TGCAGCGTTGAGCTCTATGGGGTCCACGAGCAGTACTTC.

This clonotype was seen repeatedly, ten times or more. The CDR3 coding sequence is TGCAGCGTTGACGGGGGTTCCTACGAGCAGTACTTC. Protein product: CSVDGGSYEQYF. V and J are TRBV29-1 and TRBJ2-7; possible D gene TRBD2, 6 bases. V was shortened by 3 bases and J by 1 base, with 7 bases between the two germline ends. CDR3 size: 12 residues. In germline, CDR1 is SQVTM, CDR2 ANQGSEA.

The chain joins TRBV20-1 to TRBJ1-2; 7 bases line up with TRBD1. Germline CDR1 DFQATT, CDR2 SNEGSKA (reference sequence). The CDR3 consists of 13 residues. Losses at the gene ends were 6 bases for V and 1 base for J; bases not matched to a gene: 5. The CDR3 DNA reads TGCAGTGCACCAGGACAGGTTAACTATGGCTACACCTTC. Its translation: CSAPGQVNYGYTF.

The genes are TRBV5-1 and TRBJ1-1; TRBD1 might be the D (5 bases). The germline gives CDR1 SGHRS, CDR2 YFSETQ. The CDR3 is 13 amino acids. The V and J ends lost 0 bases and 10 bases respectively, with 13 bases between them. CDR3 protein: CASSLAGRSPAFF. For the CDR3, the DNA is TGCGCCAGCAGCTTGGCGGGGCGATCACCAGCTTTCTTT.

The chain recombines TRBV12-3 or TRBV12-4 with TRBJ1-1; TRBD1 matches 7 bases. The CDR3 extends over 14 amino acids. With 6 bases clipped from V and 6 bases from J, the junction kept 10 bases outside the gene matches. The CDR3 region has the DNA TGTGCCAGCAGCCCCCTACAGGGGACGGCTGAAGCTTTCTTT. Its protein is CASSPLQGTAEAFF.